What follows are 9 T cell receptor beta chains derived from one specimen sequenced in a study of T cells in Graves' hyperthyroidism and ophthalmopathy (dated 2019 in TCRdb). The library was produced with multiplex PCR. Sequencing was carried out with an Illumina HiSeq 2000. The TCR beta CDR3 regions were amplified from the RNA transcripts. The TCR CDR3 was subjected to a first round of RT-PCR using the HTBI primer set and the Qiagen OneStep RT-PCR kit. TCRdb reprocessed the public reads (quality trimming at Q25 with fastp, clone calling with MiXCR) and kept in-frame beta chains. CDR3 protein sequences are deduplicated, and each keeps its most common genes and DNA. This sample holds 300,000 to 450,000 distinct CDR3 sequences; 13% to 15% were observed only once. The ten largest clonotypes hold about 19% of the sample. The sample comprised blood. The receptors were gathered from a woman aged 30 to 39 with Graves' ophthalmopathy.

Worth noting for this clonotype: A clone one base away is much larger, so this may be a read error. CDR3 bases: TGTGCCAGCGGTAAGGGACAGGCGAGCACAGATACGCAGTATTTT. It yields the protein CASGKGQASTDTQYF. This chain joins TRBV12-3 or TRBV12-4 and TRBJ2-3, with 8 bases aligning to TRBD1. This CDR3 contains 15 residues. V lost 8 bases, J lost 0 bases, and 7 bases stayed unmatched.

The chain uses TRBV7-4 and TRBJ2-2; weak D call: TRBD2 (5 bases). Germline V lookup: CDR1 SGHVT, CDR2 SQSDAQ. V was clipped by 1 base and J by 2 bases, with 11 bases between them. This CDR3 spans 16 amino acids. The CDR3 nucleotides are TGTGCCAGCAGCTTAGACGGGGTCGGAAACACCGGGGAGCTGTTTTTT. Encoded protein: CASSLDGVGNTGELFF.

This clonotype was picked up many times. The chain recombines TRBV7-8 with TRBJ1-5, with TRBD1 matching 10 bases. The CDR3 sequence is 19 residues long. The V and J ends lost 1 base and 0 bases, in that order; junction bases with no gene match: 9. Germline V CDR1 and CDR2: SGHVS, FQNEAQ. CDR3 sequence reads: CASSLGDRGPAYSNQPQHF. The DNA for the CDR3 is TGTGCCAGCAGCTTAGGGGACAGGGGTCCAGCTTATAGCAATCAGCCCCAGCATTTT.

This clonotype was counted many times. The V and J genes are TRBV30 and TRBJ1-6; D ambiguous. Per the germline V gene, CDR1 is GTSNPN and CDR2 is SVGIG (reference sequence). The CDR3 has 13 residues. The V end was cut by 5 bases, the J end by 4 bases, with 9 bases between. The CDR3 sequence: CAWRTAYNSPLHF. CDR3 bases: TGTGCCTGGCGTACTGCGTATAATTCACCCCTCCACTTT. Full variable domain (outside the CDR3, taken from reference TRBV30 and TRBJ1-6): SQTIHQWPATLVQPVGSPLSLECTVEGTSNPNLYWYRQAAGRGLQLLFYSVGIGQISSEVPQNLSASRPQDRQFILSSKKLLLSDSGFYLCAWRTAYNSPLHFGNGTRLTVT.

This clonotype was recorded at least ten times. The chain has TRBV24-1 and TRBJ2-4, with TRBD1 matching over 7 bases. The CDR3 sequence is 14 residues long. Germline values: CDR1 KGHDR, CDR2 SFDVKD. V lost 4 bases to trimming and J lost 8 bases; unmatched junction nucleotides: 7. The CDR3 region has the DNA TGTGCCACCAGTGAATCCGACAGGGACGACATTCAGTACTTC. Amino acids: CATSESDRDDIQYF.

This clonotype has at least ten counts. The chain links TRBV11-2 to TRBJ2-5, with 7 bases lining up with TRBD2. The V segment lost 4 bases and the J segment 2 bases; nucleotides outside the gene matches: 7. CDR1 and CDR2 (germline): SGHAT, FQNNGV. The CDR3 is 15 residues long. Written as DNA, the CDR3 is TGTGCCAGCAGCTGGGAACTAGCGCCACAAGAGACCCAGTACTTC. This codes for CASSWELAPQETQYF.

There are a few counts of this clonotype. This rearrangement joins TRBV27 to TRBJ1-4; possible D gene TRBD1, 5 bases. V was trimmed by 3 bases and J by 0 bases, leaving 14 bases between them. CDR1 and CDR2 (germline): MNHEY, SMNVEV (reference sequence). The CDR3 extends over 17 amino acids. CDR3 DNA sequence: TGTGCCAGCAGTTTCTCAATTCCGGGGGCAACTAATGAAAAACTGTTTTTT. It is translated as CASSFSIPGATNEKLFF.

This clonotype was seen many times. This sequence joins TRBV18 and TRBJ2-2; the D is unclear. Germline assignment: CDR1 KGHSH and CDR2 LQKENI. The V and J ends lost 1 base and 6 bases respectively, with 6 bases between them. This CDR3 comprises 13 residues. CDR3 in DNA: TGTGCCAGCTCACCACTAGTATCCGGGGAGCTGTTTTTT. It is translated as CASSPLVSGELFF.

To note about this clonotype: Being one base from a much bigger clone, this may be a read error. The chain has TRBV30 and TRBJ1-1; 7 bases align to TRBD1. CDR3 length: 15 residues. Germline V CDR1 and CDR2: GTSNPN, SVGIG (reference sequence). V was clipped by 3 bases and J by 3 bases; unmatched bases: 10. In DNA, the CDR3 is TGTGCCTGGAGGAACACAATCAGGGGGGACACTGAAGCTTTCTTT. Amino acids: CAWRNTIRGDTEAFF.